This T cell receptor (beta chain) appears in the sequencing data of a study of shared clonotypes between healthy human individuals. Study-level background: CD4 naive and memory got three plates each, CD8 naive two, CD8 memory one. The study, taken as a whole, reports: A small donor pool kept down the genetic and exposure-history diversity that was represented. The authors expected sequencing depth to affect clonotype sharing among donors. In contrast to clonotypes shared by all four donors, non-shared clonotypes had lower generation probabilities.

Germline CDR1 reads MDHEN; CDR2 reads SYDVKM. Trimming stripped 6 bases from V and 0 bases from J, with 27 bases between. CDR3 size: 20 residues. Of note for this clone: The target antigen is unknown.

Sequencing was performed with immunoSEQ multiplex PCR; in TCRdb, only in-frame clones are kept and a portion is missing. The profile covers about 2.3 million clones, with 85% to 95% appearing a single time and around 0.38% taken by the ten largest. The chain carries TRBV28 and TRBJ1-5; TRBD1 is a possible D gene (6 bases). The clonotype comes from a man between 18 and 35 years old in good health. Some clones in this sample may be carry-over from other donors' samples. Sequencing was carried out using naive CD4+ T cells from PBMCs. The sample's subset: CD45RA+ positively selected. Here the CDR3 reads CASSRSGTAGRGNSNQPQHF. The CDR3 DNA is TGTGCCAGCAGCCGCTCCGGGACGGCGGGGAGGGGGAATAGCAATCAGCCCCAGCATTTT.